This record covers a single TCR beta chain. This entry comes from a study of blood T cell repertoires in COVID-19. This CDR3 region has 12 residues. Germline CDR1 reads MDHEN; CDR2 reads SYDVKM. With V trimmed by 7 bases and J by 1 base, 0 bases remained unmatched. The protocol was immunoSEQ multiplex PCR, while the TCRdb copy is restricted to in-frame clones and leaves out a portion. The table includes 70,000 to 95,000 clones, roughly nine tenths detected once. The chain joins TRBV28 to TRBJ1-2, with 7 bases aligning to TRBD1. Sequencing input: peripheral blood. This TCR was recovered from a man aged 50-59 years with COVID-19, enrolled during active disease. CDR3 coding DNA: TGTGCCAGCAACAGGGGTAACTATGGCTACACCTTC. Encoded protein: CASNRGNYGYTF.